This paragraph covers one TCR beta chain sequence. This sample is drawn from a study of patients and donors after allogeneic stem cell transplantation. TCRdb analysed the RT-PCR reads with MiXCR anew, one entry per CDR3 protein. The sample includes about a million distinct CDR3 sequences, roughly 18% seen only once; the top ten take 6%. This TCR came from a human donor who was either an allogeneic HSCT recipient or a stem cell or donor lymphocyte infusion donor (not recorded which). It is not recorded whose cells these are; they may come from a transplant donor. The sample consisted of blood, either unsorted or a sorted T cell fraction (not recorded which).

CDR3: CASSQDGTEAFF. The CDR3 DNA is TGCGCCAGCAGCCAAGATGGCACTGAAGCTTTCTTT. The V call is TRBV4-1, the J call TRBJ1-1; no clear D gene. Germline V gene data show CDR1 as MGHRA and CDR2 as YSYEKL. This CDR3 spans 12 amino acids. V lost 0 bases and J lost 4, with 3 bases in between.